The 8 T cell receptor beta chains below come from one sample, sequenced in a study of immune cell composition in non-small cell lung cancer. Normal lung sampling was at least 3 cm from the tumour, as distant as possible. The repertoire was sequenced with immunoSEQ multiplex PCR; TCRdb's copy has only in-frame clones and lacks some. This sample has thousands of clones; roughly 70% occur once, and the top ten carry about 16%. These data are also associated with another study on CD4 T cells in lung cancer.

Sequencing was carried out using non-adjacent lung tissue. The receptors were gathered from a human donor with non-small cell lung cancer.

The J gene is TRBJ2-2, the V gene TRBV6-1, with D tentatively TRBD1 (6 bases). Germline CDR1 and CDR2: MNHNS and SASEGT. Trimming took off 6 bases at V and 5 bases at J, with 13 bases between the two ends. CDR3 length equals 14 residues. CDR3 sequence: CASSRKGETGELFF. The CDR3 DNA is TGTGCCAGCAGCCGCAAGGGGGAAACCGGGGAGCTGTTTTTT.

This clone was detected a few times. This rearrangement joins TRBV5-4 to TRBJ1-4; TRBD1 aligns across 8 bases. Germline assignment: CDR1 SGHNT and CDR2 YYREEE (reference sequence). There are 17 residues in the CDR3. With 4 bases clipped from V and 2 bases from J, the junction kept 10 bases outside the gene matches. CDR3 in amino acids: CASSPGQGGGTNEKLFF. DNA for the CDR3: TGTGCCAGCAGCCCAGGACAGGGTGGCGGGACTAATGAAAAACTGTTTTTT.

The chain joins TRBV5-1 to TRBJ2-3, with TRBD1 matching 8 bases. Germline lookup yields CDR1 SGHRS and CDR2 YFSETQ. This CDR3 spans 16 amino acids. Trimming cost V 4 bases and J 1 base; bases outside gene matches: 8. This CDR3 is CASSRPGQGGTDTQYF. The DNA of the CDR3 is TGCGCCAGCAGCAGGCCCGGACAGGGAGGCACAGATACGCAGTATTTT.

The gene calls are TRBV6-1 and TRBJ1-1; the D gene is possibly TRBD1 (5 bases). Germline CDR1 MNHNS, CDR2 SASEGT. This CDR3 region has 13 residues. V dropped 9 bases and J dropped 1 base, with 12 bases sitting between them. This chain's CDR3 is CASSQQENTEAFF. The CDR3 coding sequence is TGTGCCAGTTCTCAACAGGAGAACACTGAAGCTTTCTTT.

This clone is medium-sized in the sample. The genes are TRBV5-6 and TRBJ2-5; 12 bases align to TRBD2. The CDR3 is 18 amino acids. The V gene end was trimmed by 2 bases and the J gene end by 2 bases; junction bases not matched to a gene: 10. Germline CDR1 and CDR2: SGHDT and YYEEEE. The DNA of the CDR3 is TGTGCCAGCAGCTTATTCTCCCTAGCGGGAGGGGGGCAAGAGACCCAGTACTTC. Translation: CASSLFSLAGGGQETQYF.

The chain carries TRBV30 and TRBJ1-1; 8 positions agree with TRBD1. The germline V gene has CDR1 GTSNPN and CDR2 SVGIG (reference sequence). After removal of 0 bases from V and 13 bases from J, the junction contained 10 bases not matched to a gene. This CDR3 comprises 13 residues. CDR3 in amino acids: CAWSVPGGDIGFF. The CDR3 region has the DNA TGTGCCTGGAGTGTCCCAGGGGGCGACATCGGTTTCTTT.

This clone rates as medium-sized. Here the CDR3 reads CAISESAGGTGELFF. The CDR3 DNA reads as TGTGCCATCAGTGAGTCAGCAGGGGGCACCGGGGAGCTGTTTTTT. The V gene is TRBV10-3, the J gene TRBJ2-2, with TRBD1 matching over 7 bases. Trimming at V came to 0 bases and at J to 4 bases, leaving 2 bases not matched to a gene. Germline loops: CDR1 ENHRY, CDR2 SYGVKD. The CDR3 is 15 amino acids.

By share of the sample, this clone is medium-sized. The rearrangement links TRBV5-1 to TRBJ1-1, with 9 positions matching TRBD1. This CDR3 spans 15 amino acids. V shed 4 bases and J 5 bases; nucleotides not matched to a gene: 9. CDR1 and CDR2 (germline): SGHRS, YFSETQ. CDR3 sequence (DNA): TGCGCCAGCAGCCCGGAGACAGGGGGAAGGACTGAAGCTTTCTTT. It is translated as CASSPETGGRTEAFF. The entire variable domain, with the rest obtained from reference TRBV5-1 and TRBJ1-1, is as follows: KAGVTQTPRYLIKTRGQQVTLSCSPISGHRSVSWYQQTPGQGLQFLFEYFSETQRNKGNFPGRFSGRQFSNSRSEMNVSTLELGDSALYLCASSPETGGRTEAFFGQGTRLTVV.